Detailed here is one T cell receptor (beta chain). Every donor was a healthy person donating bone marrow. Trimming pared 7 bases from V and 6 bases from J, leaving 12 bases between. The CDR3 runs to 12 residues. CDR1 is SEHNR, CDR2 FQNEAQ, per germline (reference sequence). These data originate in a study of cytomegalovirus exposure and HLA in healthy donors. As for the study in general: The Caucasian-associated ancestry cluster contained more than 75% of the approximately 390 genotyped donors.

The PCR employed 60 Vbeta primers together with 13 Jbeta primers. Here immunoSEQ multiplex PCR was the method, and the copy in TCRdb shows in-frame clones only, minus some. The sample has approximately 180,000 clones; the top ten hold 5.5% to 7.5%. The rearrangement links TRBV7-9 to TRBJ1-2, with D unresolved. The receptor comes from a man younger than 40 in good health and CMV-seronegative. The sample consisted of PBMCs. The CDR3 here is CASNGPGDGYTF. The DNA of the CDR3 is TGTGCCAGCAACGGCCCCGGGGATGGCTACACCTTC.